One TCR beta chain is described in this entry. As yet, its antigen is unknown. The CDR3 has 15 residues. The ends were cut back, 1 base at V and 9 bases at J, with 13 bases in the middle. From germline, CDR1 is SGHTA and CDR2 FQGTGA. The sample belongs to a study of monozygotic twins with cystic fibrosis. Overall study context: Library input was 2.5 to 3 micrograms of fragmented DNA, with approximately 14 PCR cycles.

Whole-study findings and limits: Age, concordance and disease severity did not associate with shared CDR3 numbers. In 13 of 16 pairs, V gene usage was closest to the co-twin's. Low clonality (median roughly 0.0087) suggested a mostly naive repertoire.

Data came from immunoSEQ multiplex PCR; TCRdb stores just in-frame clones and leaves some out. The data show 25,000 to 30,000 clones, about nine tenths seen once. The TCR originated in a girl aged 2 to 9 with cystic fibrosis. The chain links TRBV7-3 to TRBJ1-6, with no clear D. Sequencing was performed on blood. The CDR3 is CASSLSPGLGSPLHF. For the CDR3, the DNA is TGTGCCAGCAGCTTAAGCCCGGGGTTGGGTTCACCCCTCCACTTT.